The clone carrying this T cell receptor beta chain was picked up many times. What it binds is not known. The CDR3 runs 14 residues. V was clipped by 4 bases and J by 2 bases; unmatched bases: 3. Naive CD8 library inputs spanned about 19,000 to 1,000,000 sorted cells and 10%, 30% or 50% RNA. Naive CD8 T cell sorting was performed on the CD8+CD4-CCR7+CD45RA+ phenotype. This sample was taken from a study of molecular identifiers for immune sequencing clone quantification. TCRdb reprocessed the PCR reads via MiXCR and lists one record per CDR3 protein. The sample includes some 320,000 distinct CDR3 sequences, 20% to 25% of them seen just once. General study points: Under 1% of molecules in naive cells, but over 99% of effector molecules, belonged to clones above 20 RNA copies. Underestimated sizes of highly expanded clones could result from identical TCR molecules that share a barcode.

The chain uses TRBV12-3 or TRBV12-4 and TRBJ2-3; 7 nucleotides align to TRBD1. Source material: naive CD8+ T cells from blood, with Jurkat cell RNA spiked in. As for subset: FACS-sorted CD8+CD4-CCR7+CD45RA+ naive T cells. This receptor was taken from a human donor in good health. Some libraries in this study had Jurkat cell RNA spiked in. CDR3 region: CASSSDRITDTQYF. Written as DNA, the CDR3 is TGTGCCAGCAGTTCGGACAGGATCACAGATACGCAGTATTTT.